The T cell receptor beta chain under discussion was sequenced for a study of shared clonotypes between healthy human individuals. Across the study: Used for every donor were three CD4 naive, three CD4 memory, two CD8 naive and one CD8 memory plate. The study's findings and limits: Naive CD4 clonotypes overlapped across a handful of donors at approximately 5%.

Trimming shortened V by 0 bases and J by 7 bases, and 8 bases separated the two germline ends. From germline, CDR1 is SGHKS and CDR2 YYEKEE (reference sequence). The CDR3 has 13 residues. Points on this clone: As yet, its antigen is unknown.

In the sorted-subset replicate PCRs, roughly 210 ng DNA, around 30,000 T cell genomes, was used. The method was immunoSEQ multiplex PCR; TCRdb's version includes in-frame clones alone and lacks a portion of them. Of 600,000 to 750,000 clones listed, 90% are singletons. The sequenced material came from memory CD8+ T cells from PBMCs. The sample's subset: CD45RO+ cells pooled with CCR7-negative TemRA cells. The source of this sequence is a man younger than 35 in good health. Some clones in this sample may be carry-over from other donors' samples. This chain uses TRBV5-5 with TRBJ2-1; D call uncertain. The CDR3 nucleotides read TGTGCCAGCAGCTTGGGAACCTCGAATGAGCAGTTCTTC. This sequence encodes CASSLGTSNEQFF.